This T cell receptor beta chain was identified during a study of beta chain features in type 1 diabetes. About the study: Examined across all samples were approximately 99 million sorted cells.

On this clone: Its antigen is currently unknown.

Study-level points and caveats: VDJ junctions from patients with type 1 diabetes contained fewer insertions and more deletions.

cDNA synthesis used the whole RNA isolate, giving expressed TCRB sequences. Naive, central memory and regulatory T cell samples came to a mean of approximately 4 million reads. The repertoire was sequenced with immunoSEQ multiplex PCR; TCRdb's copy has only in-frame clones and lacks some. Counted here are about 900,000 clones, roughly a sixth occurring once; the ten biggest clones make up 0.02% to 0.025%. The CDR3 extends over 13 amino acids. From germline, CDR1 is MDHEN and CDR2 SYDVKM. The V segment lost 5 bases and the J segment 6 bases; nucleotides outside the gene matches: 4. Sequencing used naive CD4+ T cells from blood. The V and J genes are TRBV28 and TRBJ2-1; 7 nucleotides line up with TRBD1. This receptor was identified in a woman younger than 35 in good health. The CDR3 sequence is CASSVGQSNEQFF. The CDR3 DNA is TGTGCCAGCAGTGTGGGACAGTCCAATGAGCAGTTCTTC.